These 7 T cell receptor beta chains were sequenced from one sample in a study of blood T cell repertoires in COVID-19. Method: immunoSEQ multiplex PCR; TCRdb's copy keeps in-frame clones and lacks some. This table holds roughly 53,000 clones, 76% found once. Sequenced input: peripheral blood. The receptors were gathered from a man aged 50 to 59 with active or convalescent COVID-19.

J is TRBJ2-3 and V is TRBV7-6; 14 bases fit TRBD2. This CDR3 has 18 amino acids. The germline CDR1 and CDR2 sequences are SGHVS and FNYEAQ. Trimming took 6 bases from V and 0 from J; bases not matched to a gene: 8. The CDR3, as DNA: TGTGCCAGCAGGAGACTAGCGGGAGGGGGTTCTAGCACAGATACGCAGTATTTT. Amino acid sequence: CASRRLAGGGSSTDTQYF.

This chain uses TRBV19 with TRBJ2-7, with 7 bases identical to TRBD1. Trimming took 11 bases from V and 5 from J; bases not matched to a gene: 6. The CDR3 has 11 residues. Germline V CDR1 and CDR2: LNHDA, SQIVND (reference sequence). The CDR3 here is CASLGGNEQYF. The CDR3 region has the DNA TGTGCCTCCCTAGGGGGCAACGAGCAGTACTTC.

This clone was observed a few times. V is TRBV6-5 and J is TRBJ2-7; TRBD1 aligns across 8 bases. The CDR3 sequence is 14 residues long. The germline CDR1 and CDR2 sequences are MNHEY and SVGAGI. Losses at the gene ends were 6 bases for V and 7 bases for J; bases not matched to a gene: 11. The CDR3 loop reads CASRPTDRDGEQYF. CDR3 DNA: TGTGCCAGCAGACCAACGGACAGGGATGGAGAGCAGTACTTC.

V gene TRBV11-2 combines with J gene TRBJ1-6; D remains ambiguous. Germline loops: CDR1 SGHAT, CDR2 FQNNGV. This CDR3 is 13 amino acids long. Trimming took 5 bases from V and 9 from J, leaving 11 bases between them. The CDR3 region has the DNA TGTGCCAGCAGCCCCCAACTAGGTTCACCCCTCCACTTT. Protein: CASSPQLGSPLHF.

J is TRBJ2-5 and V is TRBV2, with a possible D match to TRBD1 (5 bases). The ends were cut back, 7 bases at V and 1 base at J, with 10 bases in the middle. This CDR3 has 13 amino acids. CDR1 is SNHLY, CDR2 FYNNEI, per germline. As DNA, the CDR3 is TGTGCCAGCAACGACAGACTCCAAGAGACCCAGTACTTC. Translated, it gives CASNDRLQETQYF.

V and J are TRBV6-4 and TRBJ2-1; possible D gene TRBD1, 5 bases. Trimming took 2 bases from V and 7 from J, leaving 21 bases between them. The CDR3 consists of 17 residues. The germline V gene has CDR1 MRHNA and CDR2 SNTAGT. The DNA of the CDR3 is TGTGCCAGCAGTGACGAGATGGGGCTGACACCCTCGAATGAGCAGTTCTTC. Translating gives CASSDEMGLTPSNEQFF.

The rearrangement uses TRBV5-4 and TRBJ2-7; no definite D call. The CDR3 spans 12 residues. The ends were cut back, 2 bases at V and 3 bases at J, with 6 bases in the middle. Per the germline V gene, CDR1 is SGHNT and CDR2 is YYREEE (reference sequence). CDR3 protein: CASSFGSYEQYF. Here the CDR3 DNA reads TGTGCCAGCAGCTTTGGTAGCTACGAGCAGTACTTC.